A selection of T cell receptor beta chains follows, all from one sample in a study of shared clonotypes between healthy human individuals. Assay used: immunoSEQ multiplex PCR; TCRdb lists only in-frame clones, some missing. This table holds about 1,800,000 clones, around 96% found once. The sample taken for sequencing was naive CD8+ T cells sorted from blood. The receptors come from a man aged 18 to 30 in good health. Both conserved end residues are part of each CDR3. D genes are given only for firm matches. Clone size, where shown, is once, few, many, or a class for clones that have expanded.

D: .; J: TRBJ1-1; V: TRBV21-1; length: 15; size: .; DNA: TGTGCCAGCAAAGACTCAAGGCCCAGACACACTGAAGCTTTCTTT; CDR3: CASKDSRPRHTEAFF
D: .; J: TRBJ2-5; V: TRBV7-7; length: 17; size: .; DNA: TGTGCTAGCAGCTTAAATCTCCCGGGACGGTCCCAAGAGACCCAGTACTTC; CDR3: CASSLNLPGRSQETQYF
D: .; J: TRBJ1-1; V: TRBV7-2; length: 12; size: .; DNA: TGTGCCAGCAGCTTAGACAATGGTGAAGCTTTCTTT; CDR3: CASSLDNGEAFF
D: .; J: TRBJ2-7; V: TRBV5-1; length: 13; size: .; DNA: TGCGCCAGCAGCTTCAACACTAACTACGAGCAGTACTTC; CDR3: CASSFNTNYEQYF
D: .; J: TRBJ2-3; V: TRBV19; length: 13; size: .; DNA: TGTGCCAGTAACTATCCTAACACAGATACGCAGTATTTT; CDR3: CASNYPNTDTQYF
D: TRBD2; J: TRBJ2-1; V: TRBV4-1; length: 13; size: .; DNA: TGCGCCAGCAGCCACCCAGCGGGGGGGCCGACGATCTTC; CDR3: CASSHPAGGPTIF
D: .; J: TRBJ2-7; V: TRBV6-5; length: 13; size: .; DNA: TGTGCCAGCAGTTACGGGAGCAACTACGAGCAGTACTTC; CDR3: CASSYGSNYEQYF
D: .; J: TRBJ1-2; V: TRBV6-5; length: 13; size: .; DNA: TGTGCCAGCAAACAGGGCGAAGACTATGGCTACACCTTC; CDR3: CASKQGEDYGYTF
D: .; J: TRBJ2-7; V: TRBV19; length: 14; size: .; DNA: TGTGCCAGTAGTATCGGACCACAAAACTACGAGCAGTACTTC; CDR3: CASSIGPQNYEQYF
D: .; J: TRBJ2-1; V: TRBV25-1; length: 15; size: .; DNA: TGTGCCAGCAGTGACTCGCAAGATATTTACAATGAGCAGTTCTTC; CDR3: CASSDSQDIYNEQFF
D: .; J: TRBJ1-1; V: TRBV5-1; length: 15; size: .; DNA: TGCGCCAGCAGCTTGGATGGAATGGCAAACACTGAAGCTTTCTTT; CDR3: CASSLDGMANTEAFF
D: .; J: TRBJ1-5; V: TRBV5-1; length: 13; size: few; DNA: TGCGCCAGCAGCTTGGGGGGGTATCAGCCCCAGCATTTT; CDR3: CASSLGGYQPQHF
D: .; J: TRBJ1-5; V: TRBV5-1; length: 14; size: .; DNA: TGCGCCAGCAGCGAGGGGGGTTTTGATCAGCCCCAGCATTTT; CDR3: CASSEGGFDQPQHF
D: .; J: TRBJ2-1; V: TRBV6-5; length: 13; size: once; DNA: TGTGCCAGCAGGACTAGTAGTTACAATGAGCAGTTCTTC; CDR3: CASRTSSYNEQFF
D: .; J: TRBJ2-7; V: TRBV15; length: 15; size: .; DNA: TGTGCCACCAGCAGAGATAGTTCACCGTACGACGAGCAGTACTTC; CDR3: CATSRDSSPYDEQYF
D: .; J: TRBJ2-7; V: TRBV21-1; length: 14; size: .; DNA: TGTGCCAGCAGCAAAGGGCGAACTTCTCACGAGCAGTACTTC; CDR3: CASSKGRTSHEQYF
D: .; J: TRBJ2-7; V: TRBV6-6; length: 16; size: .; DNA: TGTGCCAGCAGTTACTCGCCTAGCGCCTACTCCTACGAGCAGTACTTC; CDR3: CASSYSPSAYSYEQYF
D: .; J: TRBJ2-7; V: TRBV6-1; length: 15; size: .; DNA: TGTGCCAGCAGTGAAGGGCAGGGTCGGGGCTACGAGCAGTACTTC; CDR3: CASSEGQGRGYEQYF
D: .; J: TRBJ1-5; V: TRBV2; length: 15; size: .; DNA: TGTGCCAGCAGTGTGGAAGTCGCCGGCAATCAGCCCCAGCATTTT; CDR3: CASSVEVAGNQPQHF
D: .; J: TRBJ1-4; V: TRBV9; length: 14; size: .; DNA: TGTGCCAGCAGCGTAGATGGGGTTAATGAAAAACTGTTTTTT; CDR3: CASSVDGVNEKLFF
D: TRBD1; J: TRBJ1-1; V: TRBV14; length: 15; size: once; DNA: TGTGCCAGCAGCCGGCAGGGACAGGGGAATACTGAAGCTTTCTTT; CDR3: CASSRQGQGNTEAFF
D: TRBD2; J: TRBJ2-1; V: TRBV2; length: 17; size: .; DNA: TGTGCCAGCAGAGAAATGACTAGCCCTTACTCCTACAATGAGCAGTTCTTC; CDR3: CASREMTSPYSYNEQFF
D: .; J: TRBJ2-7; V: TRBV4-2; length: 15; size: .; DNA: TGTGCCAGCAGCCAAGGAAGGGACCGCTCCTACGAGCAGTACTTC; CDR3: CASSQGRDRSYEQYF
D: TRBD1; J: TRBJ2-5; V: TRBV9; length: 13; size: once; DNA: TGTGCCAGCAGCGTAGACCCAGGGGGTACCCAGTACTTC; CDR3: CASSVDPGGTQYF
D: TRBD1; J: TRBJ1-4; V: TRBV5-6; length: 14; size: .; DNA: TGTGCCAGCAGCTTCGGACAGGGCCGGGAAAAACTGTTTTTT; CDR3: CASSFGQGREKLFF
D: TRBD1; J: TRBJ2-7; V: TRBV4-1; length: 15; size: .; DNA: TGCGCCAGCAGCCAAGCCGGGACAGGGTCGGGTGAGCAGTACTTC; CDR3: CASSQAGTGSGEQYF
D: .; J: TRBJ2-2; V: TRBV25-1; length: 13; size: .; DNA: TGTGCCAGCAGTGGGCGAAGCACCGGGGAGCTGTTTTTT; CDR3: CASSGRSTGELFF
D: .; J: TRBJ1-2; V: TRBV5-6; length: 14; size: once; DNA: TGTGCCAGCAGCTTCAAGGACGAGACCTATGGCTACACCTTC; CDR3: CASSFKDETYGYTF
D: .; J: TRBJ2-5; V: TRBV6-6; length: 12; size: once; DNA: TGTGCCAGCAGTTACTCAGTTCTGGATAAGTACTTC; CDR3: CASSYSVLDKYF
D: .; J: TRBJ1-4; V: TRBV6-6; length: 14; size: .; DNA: TGTGCCAGCAGTTACATCGGGGCTAATGAAAAACTGTTTTTT; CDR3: CASSYIGANEKLFF
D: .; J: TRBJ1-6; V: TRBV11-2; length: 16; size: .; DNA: TGTGCCAGCAGCTTAGGCACAGAAATTTATAATTCACCCCTCCACTTT; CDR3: CASSLGTEIYNSPLHF
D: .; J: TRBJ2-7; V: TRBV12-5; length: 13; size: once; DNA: TGTGCTAGTGGTTTGGAAACGAACAACGAGCAGTACTTC; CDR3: CASGLETNNEQYF